Listed below are T cell receptor beta chains from one sample, sequenced in a study of blood T cell repertoires in COVID-19. TCRdb keeps only in-frame clones here, not all; method: immunoSEQ multiplex PCR. The data show around 15,000 clones, 76% seen once. The sequenced material came from peripheral blood. Source of these receptors: a man in his sixties or seventies with active or convalescent COVID-19. Both conserved end residues are part of each CDR3. The D gene is left open where the match is weak. Where a row states a size, it is once, few, many or the class of an expanded clone; other rows omit it.

j_call,d_call,cdr3_length,v_call,clone_size,cdr3_aa,cdr3_nt
TRBJ1-1,TRBD1,13,TRBV5-1,.,CASSWTGDTEAFF,TGCGCCAGCAGCTGGACAGGGGACACTGAAGCTTTCTTT
TRBJ1-1,.,14,TRBV7-3,.,CASSMDGGNTEAFF,TGTGCCAGCAGTATGGACGGGGGAAACACTGAAGCTTTCTTT
TRBJ1-2,.,16,TRBV4-2,.,CASSQDLGGEDYGYTF,TGTGCCAGCAGCCAAGATCTAGGAGGGGAGGACTATGGCTACACCTTC
TRBJ2-1,TRBD2,16,TRBV19,.,CATLPRLSGSDNEQFF,TGTGCCACCCTCCCGAGACTTAGCGGGAGCGACAATGAGCAGTTCTTC
TRBJ2-1,.,14,TRBV11-2,.,CASSLDTHYNEQFF,TGTGCCAGCAGCTTAGATACACATTACAATGAGCAGTTCTTC
TRBJ2-7,.,15,TRBV21-1,.,CASSKSTGHSYEQYF,TGTGCCAGCAGCAAATCGACAGGGCACTCCTACGAGCAGTACTTC
TRBJ1-2,.,13,TRBV28,.,CASSFGRDYGYTF,TGTGCCAGCAGTTTTGGCAGGGACTATGGCTACACCTTC
TRBJ1-4,TRBD1,15,TRBV7-8,.,CASSLEGGANEKLFF,TGTGCCAGCAGCTTAGAAGGGGGCGCTAATGAAAAACTGTTTTTT
TRBJ2-2,TRBD1,15,TRBV6-5,.,CASSRPGQGAGELFF,TGTGCCAGCAGCCGGCCGGGACAGGGTGCCGGGGAGCTGTTTTTT
TRBJ2-7,TRBD1,15,TRBV5-6,.,CASSNRDRGPYEQYF,TGTGCCAGCAGCAACCGGGACAGGGGGCCCTACGAGCAGTACTTC
TRBJ2-4,TRBD1,15,TRBV4-1,.,CASSQTPGQGNIQYF,TGCGCCAGCAGCCAGACCCCGGGACAGGGAAACATTCAGTACTTC
TRBJ1-2,TRBD1,16,TRBV3-1/TRBV3-2,.,CASSQALGQGIYGYTF,TGTGCCAGCAGCCAAGCGCTCGGACAGGGAATCTATGGCTACACCTTC
TRBJ2-2,.,13,TRBV11-2,.,CASRATHTGELFF,TGTGCCAGCAGAGCCACTCACACCGGGGAGCTGTTTTTT
TRBJ1-6,.,13,TRBV2,once,CASSGRGDSPLHF,TGTGCCAGCAGTGGGCGGGGAGATTCACCCCTCCACTTT
TRBJ2-1,.,14,TRBV29-1,.,CSVEDRRVADEQFF,TGCAGCGTTGAAGATCGTCGGGTGGCCGATGAGCAGTTCTTC
TRBJ2-1,TRBD1,14,TRBV18,once,CASSRGGYYNEQFF,TGTGCCAGCTCACGAGGGGGCTACTACAATGAGCAGTTCTTC
TRBJ2-5,TRBD1,15,TRBV4-1,.,CASSPLGQGKETQYF,TGCGCCAGCAGCCCCTTGGGACAGGGGAAAGAGACCCAGTACTTC
TRBJ2-7,.,13,TRBV24-1,.,CATSEPGRSRTTF,TGTGCCACCAGTGAACCAGGACGGTCTAGGACTACATTC
TRBJ2-3,TRBD2,16,TRBV3-1/TRBV3-2,.,CASSQFSGGLTDTQYF,TGTGCCAGCAGCCAATTTAGCGGGGGTCTCACAGATACGCAGTATTTT
TRBJ2-2,.,17,TRBV5-1,.,CASSPGPGHPNTGELFF,TGCGCCAGCAGCCCGGGACCGGGACATCCGAACACCGGGGAGCTGTTTTTT
TRBJ2-7,TRBD1,12,TRBV29-1,.,CSARQGTYEQYF,TGCAGCGCTCGACAGGGGACCTACGAGCAGTACTTC
TRBJ2-7,.,11,TRBV20-1,.,CSAYYSGKQYF,TGCAGTGCCTACTACAGCGGAAAGCAGTACTTC
TRBJ1-5,.,13,TRBV11-3,few,CAIPGVGNQPQHF,TGTGCCATCCCGGGGGTGGGCAATCAGCCCCAGCATTTT
TRBJ1-5,.,13,TRBV10-1,.,CAARGGANQPQHF,TGCGCCGCGAGGGGGGGAGCGAATCAGCCCCAGCATTTT
TRBJ2-2,.,12,TRBV7-8,.,CASSSGTGELFF,TGTGCCAGCAGCTCGGGTACCGGGGAGCTGTTTTTT
TRBJ2-7,.,17,TRBV7-9,.,CASSLGARGVIQGEQYF,TGTGCCAGCAGCTTAGGGGCCAGGGGGGTCATTCAAGGCGAGCAGTACTTC
TRBJ2-1,TRBD2,15,TRBV7-9,.,CASSPTSGLGGEQFF,TGTGCCAGCAGCCCCACTAGCGGGCTGGGGGGTGAGCAGTTCTTC
TRBJ2-5,.,12,TRBV3-1/TRBV3-2,.,CASSHTEETQYF,TGTGCCAGCAGCCACACAGAAGAGACCCAGTACTTC
TRBJ2-3,TRBD2,18,TRBV7-9,.,CASSLGGTSGRRGDTQYF,TGTGCCAGCAGCTTAGGTGGGACTAGCGGAAGGCGGGGAGATACGCAGTATTTT
TRBJ2-1,TRBD1,14,TRBV6-5,.,CASSRDREHNEQFF,TGTGCCAGCAGCCGGGACAGGGAGCACAATGAGCAGTTCTTC
TRBJ2-3,TRBD1,14,TRBV29-1,.,CSVLDRGLTDTQYF,TGCAGCGTCCTCGACAGGGGACTCACAGATACGCAGTATTTT
TRBJ1-6,.,13,TRBV27,.,CASRSEFFSPLHF,TGTGCCAGCAGGTCTGAGTTTTTCTCACCCCTCCACTTT
TRBJ1-2,TRBD1,15,TRBV28,.,CASSGLNRGDYGYTF,TGTGCCAGCAGTGGGCTAAACAGGGGAGACTATGGCTACACCTTC
TRBJ2-1,.,14,TRBV7-2,few,CASSPSFRSQEQFF,TGTGCCAGCAGCCCTAGTTTTAGGAGCCAGGAGCAGTTCTTC
TRBJ2-4,.,16,TRBV6-2/TRBV6-3,.,CASSYKRAMAKNIQYF,TGTGCCAGCAGTTATAAGCGAGCGATGGCCAAAAACATTCAGTACTTC
TRBJ2-5,.,14,TRBV6-2/TRBV6-3,.,CASSYPEGGETQYF,TGTGCCAGCAGTTACCCAGAGGGAGGCGAGACCCAGTACTTC
TRBJ1-1,.,14,TRBV27,.,CASTPSVQGAEAFF,TGTGCCAGCACCCCGAGCGTACAGGGCGCTGAAGCTTTCTTT
TRBJ2-1,TRBD2,15,TRBV11-2,once,CASSRGLAEYNEQFF,TGTGCCAGCAGCAGGGGACTAGCGGAATATAATGAGCAGTTCTTC
TRBJ1-2,TRBD1,13,TRBV5-1,.,CASRVDRENGYTF,TGCGCCAGCAGAGTCGACAGGGAGAATGGCTACACCTTC
TRBJ1-2,TRBD1,15,TRBV18,.,CASSPNPDRFYGYTF,TGTGCCAGCTCACCCAACCCGGACAGGTTTTATGGCTACACCTTC
TRBJ2-6,TRBD1,16,TRBV15,.,CATSIRGGAGANVLTF,TGTGCCACCAGCATAAGAGGGGGCGCTGGGGCCAACGTCCTGACTTTC
TRBJ1-2,TRBD1,15,TRBV7-2,.,CASSLAQGVGYGYTF,TGTGCCAGCAGCTTAGCGCAGGGGGTCGGCTATGGCTACACCTTC
TRBJ2-3,.,15,TRBV6-5,.,CASCFEVACTDTQYF,TGTGCCAGCTGCTTTGAGGTGGCGTGCACAGATACGCAGTATTTT
TRBJ1-6,.,15,TRBV5-5,.,CASSLYAGVNSPLHF,TGTGCCAGCAGCTTGTACGCAGGGGTGAATTCACCCCTCCACTTT